This T cell receptor (beta chain) originates from a study of shared clonotypes between healthy human individuals. CDR1 and CDR2 (germline): MGHRA, YSYEKL. V gave up 3 bases and J gave up 2 bases, with 7 bases separating them. The CDR3 runs to 14 residues. Sequencing used immunoSEQ multiplex PCR; TCRdb keeps in-frame clones, though not all of them. In the table there are around 200,000 clones, approximately 92% of which are singletons. The V and J genes are TRBV4-1 and TRBJ2-2, with no clear D. Material for sequencing was naive CD4+ T cells sorted from blood. Subset reported: CD45RA+ positively selected. The receptor was isolated from a woman aged 25-40 years in good health. The CDR3 region is CASSQTTNTGELFF. CDR3 bases: TGCGCCAGCAGCCAGACCACAAACACCGGGGAGCTGTTTTTT.